The clone carrying this TCR beta chain was picked up a small number of times. Its matching antigen is unknown. TCRdb reprocessed the RACE reads via MiXCR and lists one record per CDR3 protein. The repertoire consists of under 200,000 distinct CDR3 sequences, with about 14% occurring once and the leading ten covering 1.5% to 2%. Trimming removed 3 bases from V and 8 bases from J, with 14 bases in between. In germline, CDR1 is MDHEN, CDR2 SYDVKM. The CDR3 is 14 amino acids. The time point is: patch test 1, 2 weeks after DPC sensitization. Treatment reported: therapeutic diphenylcyclopropenone sensitization with weekly scalp DPC. Patches went on only after blood had been drawn each time. This specimen comes from a study of human T cells and chemical hapten exposure. Study details: 2% DPC applied to an approximately 2 cm by approximately 2 cm arm area sensitized donors.

Notes on the study in general: TCRs at a frequency above 1 in 1000 stayed unchanged with DPC sensitization. Each of the donors had alopecia, so their immune responses may not resemble those of healthy people.

The chain combines TRBV28 with TRBJ2-1, with D maybe TRBD1 (7 bases). The clonotype originates from a woman in her twenties or thirties with alopecia areata. Some clones in this sample may be carry-over from other donors' samples. Specimen: whole blood, collected in connection with sensitization to the hapten diphenylcyclopropenone (DPC). CDR3 DNA: TGTGCCAGCAGTTTCAGACAGGGAGGCCATGAGCAGTTCTTC. This encodes CASSFRQGGHEQFF.